These 20 T cell receptor beta chains originate from one sample sequenced in a study of T-cell reconstitution after alpha-beta-depleted transplantation in children. It was with unique molecular identifiers that the TCRbeta library was prepared. TCRdb re-called the PCR reads through MiXCR, storing one row per CDR3 protein. The sample records hundreds of thousands of distinct CDR3 sequences, 15% to 20% being singletons. The material sequenced was PBMCs, mostly from graft donor cells, taken 360 days after TCRalphabeta/CD19-depleted stem cell transplant. Receptor source: a boy less than two years old who had a stem cell transplant for Wiskott-Aldrich syndrome, so the T cells may come from the graft donor.

This chain joins TRBV4-2 and TRBJ1-1, with a weak D call TRBD1 (5 bases). Trimming stripped 3 bases from V and 4 bases from J, with 12 bases between. Germline V CDR1 and CDR2: LGHNA, YNFKEQ. CDR3 size: 14 residues. CDR3 amino acids: CASSHRTGGTEAFF. The CDR3 DNA reads as TGTGCCAGCAGCCATAGGACCGGGGGCACTGAAGCTTTCTTT.

The chain has TRBV10-3 and TRBJ1-1; D call uncertain. Between the trimmed V and J ends, which lost 1 base and 0 bases, there was a span of 3 bases. Per the germline V gene, CDR1 is ENHRY and CDR2 is SYGVKD. The CDR3 sequence is 13 residues long. The CDR3 spells CAISELVNTEAFF. CDR3 DNA: TGTGCCATCAGTGAGTTAGTGAACACTGAAGCTTTCTTT.

This clonotype was observed a handful of times. The V call is TRBV6-5, the J call TRBJ2-1; D ambiguous. There are 15 residues in the CDR3. V was shortened by 0 bases and J by 4 bases, with 10 bases between the two germline ends. Germline assignment: CDR1 MNHEY and CDR2 SVGAGI. In DNA, the CDR3 is TGTGCCAGCAGTTACTCGATAGGCCGGTACAATGAGCAGTTCTTC. Translation: CASSYSIGRYNEQFF.

The table lists this clonotype with a few counts. The chain recombines TRBV24-1 with TRBJ2-2, with D tentatively TRBD1 (6 bases). Germline V gene lookup returns CDR1 KGHDR and CDR2 SFDVKD. Trimming removed 4 bases from V and 3 bases from J, with 20 bases in between. The CDR3 contains 18 residues. CDR3 nucleotide sequence: TGTGCCACCAGTGACCCAATTGACAGGTCGTTGGACACCGGGGAGCTGTTTTTT. Translated, it gives CATSDPIDRSLDTGELFF.

This clonotype appeared a few times. This chain uses TRBV24-1 with TRBJ2-1; TRBD2 matches at 14 bases. The germline V gene encodes CDR1 KGHDR and CDR2 SFDVKD. The V gene end was trimmed by 7 bases and the J gene end by 10 bases; junction bases not matched to a gene: 17. The CDR3 spans 18 residues. In DNA, the CDR3 is TGTGCCACCAGCGGACTAGCGGGAGGAAAAGTGTATAAGAACGAGCAGTTCTTC. Translating gives CATSGLAGGKVYKNEQFF.

This chain joins TRBV4-1 and TRBJ2-3, with 11 bases fitting TRBD2. Germline CDR1 MGHRA, CDR2 YSYEKL. This CDR3 is built from 19 residues. V shed 1 base, J shed 5 bases, and the junction held 14 bases outside the gene matches. The CDR3 reads CASSQVGALAGARVDTQYF. The CDR3 DNA follows: TGCGCCAGCAGCCAAGTCGGCGCACTAGCGGGGGCCCGGGTAGATACGCAGTATTTT.

This clonotype was recorded at least ten times. This chain links TRBV12-3 or TRBV12-4 with TRBJ1-1; TRBD1 matches 9 bases. The CDR3 is made up of 15 amino acids. V trimming: 3 bases; J trimming: 8 bases; junction bases outside the gene matches: 10. The CDR3 region is CASSFYRDRVGEAFF. The CDR3 nucleotides are TGTGCCAGCAGTTTCTACCGGGACAGGGTTGGCGAAGCTTTCTTT.

The rearrangement joins TRBV29-1 to TRBJ2-3, with unresolved D. Per germline, CDR1 SQVTM and CDR2 ANQGSEA. Trimming removed 4 bases from V and 3 bases from J, with 2 bases in between. The CDR3 contains 10 residues. The DNA of the CDR3 is TGCAGCGTTGTGACAGATACGCAGTATTTT. Translation: CSVVTDTQYF.

The V gene is TRBV5-1, the J gene TRBJ2-1, with 10 bases matching TRBD2. CDR3 length: 16 residues. The V gene's germline CDR1 is SGHRS and CDR2 YFSETQ. The J segment lost 4 bases and the V segment lost 2 bases, leaving 6 bases of the junction unmatched. The CDR3: CASSFALAGEYNEQFF. As DNA, the CDR3 is TGCGCCAGCAGCTTTGCCCTAGCGGGGGAGTACAATGAGCAGTTCTTC.

The CDR3 DNA follows: TGTGCCAGCAGCCTACTATTTAGCCCGACAGGTTCAGGGGCCAACGTCCTGACTTTC. Protein product: CASSLLFSPTGSGANVLTF. J is TRBJ2-6 and V is TRBV11-1, with D possibly TRBD1 on 6 matching bases. V dropped 5 bases and J dropped 4 bases, with 24 bases sitting between them. Germline V gene sequence: CDR1 SGHAT, CDR2 FQDESV (reference sequence). This CDR3 has 19 amino acids. The variable domain in full, with the rest retrieved from reference TRBV11-1 and TRBJ2-6, is EAEVAQSPRYKITEKSQAVAFWCDPISGHATLYWYRQILGQGPELLVQFQDESVVDDSQLPKDRFSAERLKGVDSTLKIQPAELGDSAMYLCASSLLFSPTGSGANVLTFGAGSRLTVL.

This clonotype was seen a handful of times. V gene TRBV21-1 combines with J gene TRBJ2-3; no check of the table's D call, TRBD2, against the DNA was made. TRBV21-1 is listed as a pseudogene. The CDR3 totals 15 residues. The CDR3 DNA sequence: TGTGCCAGCAGCAAAGAACCGCTCTCGACAGATACGCAGTATTTT. As protein: CASSKEPLSTDTQYF.

The J gene is TRBJ2-1, the V gene TRBV12-3 or TRBV12-4; D ambiguous. The CDR3 is 15 residues long. Trimming took 6 bases from V and 4 from J, leaving 16 bases between them. CDR3 loop: CASREAGPYYNEQFF. The CDR3 coding sequence is TGTGCCAGCAGAGAAGCTGGGCCGTATTACAATGAGCAGTTCTTC.

This clonotype was picked up a small number of times. CDR3 coding DNA: TGTGCCAGCAGTTTAGAGGTGGACACTGAAGCTTTCTTT. Its protein product is CASSLEVDTEAFF. The V and J genes are TRBV12-3 or TRBV12-4 and TRBJ1-1; D remains ambiguous. The V gene lost 1 base and the J gene lost 3 bases, with 6 bases spanning the gap. The CDR3 runs 13 residues.

This clonotype showed up just a few times. The chain has TRBV5-1 and TRBJ1-4, with D possibly being TRBD1 (5 bases). In germline, CDR1 is SGHRS, CDR2 YFSETQ. Trimming cost V 2 bases and J 7 bases, with 9 bases left between them. The CDR3 has 13 amino acids. The CDR3 is CASSFVGVEKLFF. For the CDR3, the DNA is TGCGCCAGCAGCTTTGTGGGGGTTGAAAAACTGTTTTTT.

The chain joins TRBV2 to TRBJ2-7; tentative D call: TRBD1 (5 bases). There are 12 residues in the CDR3. Per the germline V gene, CDR1 is SNHLY and CDR2 is FYNNEI. Trimming took 7 bases from V and 2 from J, leaving 9 bases between them. The CDR3: CASNRIAYEQYF. DNA for the CDR3: TGTGCCAGCAACAGGATCGCCTACGAGCAGTACTTC.

The chain employs TRBV7-9 and TRBJ2-3; D is perhaps TRBD1 or TRBD2 (5 bases each). CDR1 and CDR2 from the germline V gene are SEHNR and FQNEAQ (reference sequence). The CDR3 spans 16 residues. Trimming took 0 bases from V and 3 from J, leaving 13 bases between them. CDR3 in amino acids: CASSLAGRGATDTQYF. As DNA, the CDR3 is TGTGCCAGCAGCTTAGCAGGAAGGGGAGCGACAGATACGCAGTATTTT. Using reference TRBV7-9 and TRBJ2-3 for the parts outside the CDR3, the full variable domain is DTGVSQNPRHKITKRGQNVTFRCDPISEHNRLYWYRQTLGQGPEFLTYFQNEAQLEKSRLLSDRFSAERPKGSFSTLEIQRTEQGDSAMYLCASSLAGRGATDTQYFGPGTRLTVL.

A few counts support this clonotype. The rearrangement uses TRBV5-1 and TRBJ2-1, with 7 nucleotides matching TRBD2. Per germline, CDR1 SGHRS and CDR2 YFSETQ. This CDR3 spans 16 amino acids. Trimming removed 0 bases from V and 1 base from J; junction bases left unmatched: 4. CDR3 protein: CASSLGYSGSYNEQFF. The CDR3 DNA reads as TGCGCCAGCAGCTTGGGGTATAGCGGGTCCTACAATGAGCAGTTCTTC.

The chain is built from TRBV18 and TRBJ2-7; D tentatively fits TRBD1 or TRBD2 (6 bases each). Germline CDR1 and CDR2: KGHSH and LQKENI. The germline V and J ends were trimmed by 6 bases and 3 bases, with 18 bases remaining between them. The CDR3 is 15 amino acids. CDR3 region: CASSTGAGDHYEQYF. For the CDR3, the DNA is TGTGCCAGCTCCACGGGGGCAGGGGACCACTACGAGCAGTACTTC.

This clonotype turned up a few times. This chain joins TRBV12-3 or TRBV12-4 and TRBJ2-5; 10 bases fit TRBD1. The CDR3 extends over 15 amino acids. The ends lost 5 bases at V and 4 bases at J; junction bases unmatched: 7. CDR3 amino acids: CASSRPGQGRETQYF. In DNA form, the CDR3 reads TGTGCCAGCAGTCGACCGGGACAGGGGAGAGAGACCCAGTACTTC.

The genes are TRBV24-1 and TRBJ2-5; D is possibly TRBD2 (5 bases). This CDR3 has 16 residues. Germline V lookup: CDR1 KGHDR, CDR2 SFDVKD. The ends were cut back, 4 bases at V and 3 bases at J, with 17 bases in the middle. This chain's CDR3 is CATSEVWPAEKETQYF. In DNA form, the CDR3 reads TGTGCCACCAGTGAAGTCTGGCCAGCGGAAAAAGAGACCCAGTACTTC.